These 30 T cell receptor beta chains were sequenced from one sample in a study of beta chain features in type 1 diabetes. Notes on the study in general: Type 1 diabetes patients had moderately but significantly shorter TCRB CDR3s in all four CD4+ subsets.

The investigators reverse transcribed all of the isolated RNA, so they sequenced expressed TCRB transcripts. Sequenced by immunoSEQ multiplex PCR; TCRdb stores in-frame clones only, minus some. The data contain about 370,000 clones, around a tenth of them singletons. Their specific antigens are unknown. Sequenced sample: central memory CD4+ T cells from blood. The receptors shown here come from a man aged 25 to 40 with type 1 diabetes.

The rearrangement links TRBV5-1 to TRBJ2-3; D remains ambiguous. Trimming stripped 0 bases from V and 0 bases from J, with 8 bases between. The germline V gene has CDR1 SGHRS and CDR2 YFSETQ. The CDR3 contains 15 residues. The CDR3 reads CASSLGGRSTDTQYF. The CDR3 DNA is TGCGCCAGCAGCTTGGGTGGCCGAAGCACAGATACGCAGTATTTT. Using reference TRBV5-1 and TRBJ2-3 for the parts outside the CDR3, the full variable domain is KAGVTQTPRYLIKTRGQQVTLSCSPISGHRSVSWYQQTPGQGLQFLFEYFSETQRNKGNFPGRFSGRQFSNSRSEMNVSTLELGDSALYLCASSLGGRSTDTQYFGPGTRLTVL.

This clone turned up a few times. Distinct nucleotide sequences in the sample also encode this CDR3. CDR3 bases: TGTGCCAGCAGTTACGGTGCGGGAGGGCCAGATACGCAGTATTTT. Encoded protein: CASSYGAGGPDTQYF. The J gene is TRBJ2-3, the V gene TRBV6-5, with 9 bases matching TRBD2. V gave up 2 bases and J gave up 4 bases; unmatched junction bases: 4. The CDR3 spans 15 residues. Germline values: CDR1 MNHEY, CDR2 SVGAGI.

The gene calls are TRBV18 and TRBJ2-7, with D possibly matching TRBD1 (7 bases). Between the trimmed V and J ends, which lost 4 bases and 5 bases, there was a span of 15 bases. The CDR3 runs 14 residues. Per the germline V gene, CDR1 is KGHSH and CDR2 is LQKENI. CDR3 coding DNA: TGTGCCAGCTCACATCTCCCAGGGGGGAACGAGCAGTACTTC. Residues: CASSHLPGGNEQYF.

The chain has TRBV6-5 and TRBJ1-5; 8 bases line up with TRBD1. The CDR3 has 14 residues. V shed 6 bases, J shed 4 bases, and the junction held 5 bases outside the gene matches. Germline V gene sequence: CDR1 MNHEY, CDR2 SVGAGI. The DNA for the CDR3 is TGTGCCAGCAGGGACAGGGTGAGGAATCAGCCCCAGCATTTT. It translates to CASRDRVRNQPQHF.

This clone has only a few counts. This rearrangement joins TRBV9 to TRBJ2-7; 11 bases match TRBD2. The CDR3 runs 15 residues. Germline CDR1 reads SGDLS; CDR2 reads YYNGEE. V dropped 3 bases and J dropped 2; count of bases not matched to a gene: 4. As DNA, the CDR3 is TGTGCCAGCAGCGAGGGACTAGCGGATGCCTACGAGCAGTACTTC. Protein: CASSEGLADAYEQYF.

Only a few counts were recorded for this clone. This chain connects TRBV7-8 to TRBJ2-1; D uncertain. Between the trimmed V and J ends, which lost 5 bases and 5 bases, there was a span of 13 bases. The germline CDR1 and CDR2 sequences are SGHVS and FQNEAQ. There are 14 residues in the CDR3. CDR3 nucleotides: TGTGCCAGCAGCCCTCCTGTCGGGCACAATGAGCAGTTCTTC. As protein: CASSPPVGHNEQFF.

The count of this clone is one. The chain recombines TRBV6-5 with TRBJ2-2, with D possibly being TRBD1 (5 bases). CDR3 length: 16 amino acids. Germline V gives CDR1 MNHEY, CDR2 SVGAGI. The ends were cut back, 4 bases at V and 4 bases at J, with 16 bases in the middle. The CDR3 reads CASSSPTRQTTGELFF. CDR3 nucleotides: TGTGCCAGCAGTTCGCCCACTCGACAGACCACCGGGGAGCTGTTTTTT.

This clone was counted a few times. Other nucleotide sequences in the sample specify the same CDR3. This chain joins TRBV27 and TRBJ2-7; D might be TRBD1 (6 bases). The V gene's germline CDR1 is MNHEY and CDR2 SMNVEV (reference sequence). This CDR3 is built from 14 residues. V shed 2 bases and J shed 3 bases, with 11 bases lying between them. CDR3 bases: TGTGCCAGCAGTTTACGGGACACCGGCTACGAGCAGTACTTC. Protein product: CASSLRDTGYEQYF.

The chain is built from TRBV5-4 and TRBJ1-1; D unclear. Between the trimmed V and J ends, which lost 2 bases and 2 bases, there was a span of 7 bases. The CDR3 totals 13 residues. Germline V gene data show CDR1 as SGHNT and CDR2 as YYREEE (reference sequence). CDR3 protein: CASSFALNTEAFF. CDR3 in DNA: TGTGCCAGCAGCTTCGCGCTAAACACTGAAGCTTTCTTT. The variable domain in full, with the rest retrieved from reference TRBV5-4 and TRBJ1-1, is ETGVTQSPTHLIKTRGQQVTLRCSSQSGHNTVSWYQQALGQGPQFIFQYYREEENGRGNFPPRFSGLQFPNYSSELNVNALELDDSALYLCASSFALNTEAFFGQGTRLTVV.

The chain links TRBV4-1 to TRBJ1-4, with 8 bases matching TRBD1. This CDR3 comprises 16 residues. J was trimmed by 8 bases and V by 1 base; bases with no gene match: 9. Germline assignment: CDR1 MGHRA and CDR2 YSYEKL. The CDR3 DNA reads TGCGCCAGCAGCCAAGGGGTCCAGGGGGCAGGGGAAAAACTGTTTTTT. Its translation is CASSQGVQGAGEKLFF.

This clone was counted a few times. The V call is TRBV28, the J call TRBJ2-2, with D maybe TRBD1 (5 bases). Germline CDR1 is MDHEN and CDR2 is SYDVKM. This CDR3 is built from 13 residues. Deletions cut 8 bases from V and 2 bases from J, with 9 bases between. CDR3 coding DNA: TGTGCCAGCCACAGGAGAAACACCGGGGAGCTGTTTTTT. Encoded protein: CASHRRNTGELFF.

This clone was seen many times. The chain joins TRBV6-6 to TRBJ2-7; D may correspond to TRBD1 or TRBD2 (5 bases each). The CDR3 is 16 residues long. The germline gives CDR1 MNHNY, CDR2 SVGAGI (reference sequence). V lost 0 bases and J 0 bases, leaving 12 bases between the germline ends. CDR3 amino acids: CASSYSPRDASYEQYF. In DNA form, the CDR3 reads TGTGCCAGCAGTTACTCTCCCCGGGACGCCTCCTACGAGCAGTACTTC.

The genes are TRBV6-1 and TRBJ2-4, with TRBD2 identical over 9 bases. Germline values: CDR1 MNHNS, CDR2 SASEGT. J gave up 6 bases and V 4 bases, and 1 base lay outside the gene matches. This CDR3 is 13 amino acids long. The CDR3 DNA reads TGTGCCAGCAGTGCGACTAGCGGAAACATTCAGTACTTC. Translated, it gives CASSATSGNIQYF.

V and J are TRBV2 and TRBJ2-3, with D possibly TRBD2 on 6 matching bases. The CDR3 consists of 14 residues. Trimming cost V 9 bases and J 0 bases, with 13 bases left between them. The germline V gene encodes CDR1 SNHLY and CDR2 FYNNEI. The CDR3 reads CASTPGVSTDTQYF. CDR3 DNA: TGTGCCAGTACCCCGGGGGTTAGCACAGATACGCAGTATTTT.

This clone was found many times. The chain combines TRBV10-1 with TRBJ2-2; a possible D gene is TRBD2 (5 bases). CDR1 WNHNN and CDR2 SYGVQD come from the germline V gene (reference sequence). V was shortened by 6 bases and J by 7 bases, with 12 bases between the two germline ends. This CDR3 has 13 residues. DNA for the CDR3: TGCGCCAGCAGAGCGCCTGGAGGCGGGGAGCTGTTTTTT. Translating it yields CASRAPGGGELFF.

This clone was detected only a few times. V usage is TRBV11-2 and J usage is TRBJ2-1; D unclear. V dropped 0 bases and J dropped 7 bases, with 22 bases sitting between them. Germline assignment: CDR1 SGHAT and CDR2 FQNNGV. The CDR3 totals 18 residues. CDR3 bases: TGTGCCAGCAGCTTAGATGCCAGCAAATTAAGTTTTGGGAATGAGCAGTTCTTC. Encoded protein: CASSLDASKLSFGNEQFF.

J is TRBJ2-5 and V is TRBV6-1, with TRBD1 matching 8 bases. CDR1 is MNHNS and CDR2 is SASEGT in the germline V gene. After removal of 6 bases from V and 5 bases from J, the junction contained 11 bases not matched to a gene. CDR3 length equals 15 residues. The DNA for the CDR3 is TGTGCCAGCAGACACAACAGGGGGGTTGGTGAGACCCAGTACTTC. This gives the protein CASRHNRGVGETQYF.

The chain uses TRBV5-1 and TRBJ1-6, with 8 bases that match TRBD1. Germline V lookup: CDR1 SGHRS, CDR2 YFSETQ. This CDR3 has 15 amino acids. The trim removed 0 bases at V and 8 bases at J, leaving 4 bases unmatched. The CDR3 DNA is TGCGCCAGCAGCTTGGTTCCAGGGGGCTATTCACCCCTCCACTTT. Translating gives CASSLVPGGYSPLHF.

Ten or more counts support this clone. V is TRBV27 and J is TRBJ1-1; D not resolved. Trimming took 6 bases from V and 4 from J, leaving 12 bases between them. Germline CDR1 is MNHEY and CDR2 is SMNVEV (reference sequence). The CDR3 is 13 amino acids. The CDR3 is CASRASRITEAFF. As DNA, the CDR3 is TGTGCCAGCAGGGCGTCCAGGATCACTGAAGCTTTCTTT.

CDR3: CASSLSSRGGAHGYTF. In DNA form, the CDR3 reads TGTGCCAGCAGTTTATCTTCCCGGGGAGGGGCCCATGGCTACACCTTC. The chain joins TRBV27 to TRBJ1-2; D is perhaps TRBD1 (5 bases). The ends were cut back, 0 bases at V and 6 bases at J, with 17 bases in the middle. In germline, CDR1 is MNHEY, CDR2 SMNVEV (reference sequence). The CDR3 is 16 amino acids.

This clone came up a few times. The chain combines TRBV5-1 with TRBJ2-1; D not resolved. V was clipped by 4 bases and J by 2 bases, with 19 bases between them. Germline-derived CDR1 and CDR2 are SGHRS and YFSETQ. There are 17 residues in the CDR3. CDR3 sequence: CASSQRFRLKAYNEQFF. The CDR3 bases are TGCGCCAGCAGCCAGCGTTTCCGGTTAAAAGCCTACAATGAGCAGTTCTTC.

This clone was picked up many times. This chain links TRBV14 with TRBJ2-6, with a tentative D call TRBD2 (5 bases). CDR3 length: 16 residues. Germline assignment: CDR1 SGHDN and CDR2 FVKESK. V shed 0 bases and J shed 0 bases, with 6 bases lying between them. This CDR3 is CASSQERGSGANVLTF. CDR3 DNA sequence: TGTGCCAGCAGCCAAGAACGGGGCTCTGGGGCCAACGTCCTGACTTTC.

About this clone itself: A read error may account for a junction end that differs from germline. V is TRBV5-4 and J is TRBJ2-7, with D unclear. CDR3 size: 12 residues. The germline V gene has CDR1 SGHNT and CDR2 YYREEE (reference sequence). The CDR3, as DNA: TGTGCCAGCAGCTTTGCGACCTACGAGCTGTACTTC. Translation gives CASSFATYELYF.

The genes are TRBV6-1 and TRBJ1-2; 7 bases fit TRBD1. Germline V gives CDR1 MNHNS, CDR2 SASEGT. The CDR3 is made up of 16 amino acids. The ends lost 2 bases at V and 8 bases at J; junction bases unmatched: 14. The CDR3, as DNA: TGTGCCAGCAGTGAAATCTCGGGACAGCTAGGATCCGGCTACACCTTC. It yields the protein CASSEISGQLGSGYTF.

This clone was recorded a few times. This chain uses TRBV9 with TRBJ1-2; D is unresolved. The CDR3 spans 15 residues. The V gene lost 0 bases and the J gene lost 2 bases, with 11 bases spanning the gap. In germline, CDR1 is SGDLS, CDR2 YYNGEE. The CDR3 nucleotides read TGTGCCAGCAGCGTAGAAAACAGACCGAACTATGGCTACACCTTC. It translates to CASSVENRPNYGYTF.

This clone was seen only a few times. J is TRBJ1-1 and V is TRBV6-6; D is perhaps TRBD1 (5 bases). The CDR3 is 14 amino acids. Trimming left V 2 bases short and J 4 bases short, with 11 bases between. CDR1 is MNHNY, CDR2 SVGAGI, per germline (reference sequence). The CDR3 DNA reads as TGTGCCAGCAGTTACGGGACCCTGGGCACTGAAGCTTTCTTT. Translating it yields CASSYGTLGTEAFF.

The chain combines TRBV15 with TRBJ2-3; the match to TRBD1 covers 7 bases. The CDR3 runs 16 residues. J lost 2 bases, V lost 3 bases, and 8 bases had no gene match. The germline V gene has CDR1 LNHNV and CDR2 YYDKDF (reference sequence). CDR3 in DNA: TGTGCCACCAGCAGTAATCCCGGGACAGCCACAGATACGCAGTATTTT. Residues: CATSSNPGTATDTQYF.

The chain is built from TRBV7-2 and TRBJ2-1, with TRBD2 identical over 11 bases. Germline trimming cut 5 bases from V and 2 bases from J; bases unmatched to any gene: 2. Germline V gene lookup returns CDR1 SGHTA and CDR2 FQGNSA. The CDR3 loop spans 15 amino acids. The CDR3 loop reads CASSVSGRAYNEQFF. The CDR3 bases are TGTGCCAGCAGCGTTAGCGGGAGGGCCTACAATGAGCAGTTCTTC.

The chain links TRBV5-6 to TRBJ2-4; D possibly corresponds to TRBD1 (6 bases). Trimming pared 6 bases from V and 8 bases from J, leaving 21 bases between. The length of the CDR3 is 15 residues. Per the germline V gene, CDR1 is SGHDT and CDR2 is YYEEEE. CDR3 DNA sequence: TGTGCCAGCACAACCGGAAGGGGGTCTAGGGACATTCAGTACTTC. Translated, it gives CASTTGRGSRDIQYF. Together with reference TRBV5-6 and TRBJ2-4, the CDR3 gives the full variable domain: DAGVTQSPTHLIKTRGQQVTLRCSPKSGHDTVSWYQQALGQGPQFIFQYYEEEERQRGNFPDRFSGHQFPNYSSELNVNALLLGDSALYLCASTTGRGSRDIQYFGAGTRLSVL.

J is TRBJ2-7 and V is TRBV6-1; 8 nucleotides agree with TRBD1. Looked up from germline, CDR1 is MNHNS and CDR2 is SASEGT. J was trimmed by 4 bases and V by 8 bases; bases with no gene match: 10. This CDR3 is built from 14 residues. The CDR3 bases are TGTGCCAGCGGTAAGGGACGGACAGGGTACGAGCAGTACTTC. It translates to CASGKGRTGYEQYF.